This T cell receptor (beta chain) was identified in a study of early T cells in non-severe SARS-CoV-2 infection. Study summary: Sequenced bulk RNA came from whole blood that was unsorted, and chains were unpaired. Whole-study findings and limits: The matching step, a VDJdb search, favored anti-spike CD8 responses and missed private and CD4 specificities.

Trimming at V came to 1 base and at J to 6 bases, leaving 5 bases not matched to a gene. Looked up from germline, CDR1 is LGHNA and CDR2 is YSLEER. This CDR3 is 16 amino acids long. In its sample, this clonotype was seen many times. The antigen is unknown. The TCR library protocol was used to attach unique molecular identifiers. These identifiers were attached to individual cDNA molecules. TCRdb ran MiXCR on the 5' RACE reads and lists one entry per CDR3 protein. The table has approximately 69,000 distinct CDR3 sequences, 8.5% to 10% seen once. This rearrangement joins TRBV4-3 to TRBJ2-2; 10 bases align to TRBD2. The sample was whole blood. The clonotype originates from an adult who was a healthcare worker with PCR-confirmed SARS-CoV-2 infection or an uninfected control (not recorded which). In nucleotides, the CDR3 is TGCGCCAGCAGCCAAGCTCCAGCGGGAGGGCCCGGGGAGCTGTTTTTT. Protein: CASSQAPAGGPGELFF.